This T cell receptor (beta chain) came from a study of identical twins. Unique molecular identifiers were in the cDNA, with template-switch universal primer binding. MiXCR, run by TCRdb on the 5' RACE reads, gives a single entry per CDR3 protein. The data hold 130,000 to 150,000 distinct CDR3 sequences, with roughly 3.5% observed a single time. Germline V gene data show CDR1 as MNHNS and CDR2 as SASEGT. V gave up 0 bases and J gave up 4 bases, with 7 bases separating them. The CDR3 has 13 residues. Broader study findings: Alpha sequences that were out-of-frame and twin-shared showed an excess of low generation probability.

This clonotype was picked up many times. Its target is unknown. The receptor was derived from a man aged 18-30 years in good health. The chain uses TRBV6-1 and TRBJ2-7; D ambiguous. Sequencing input: memory T cells sorted from blood. The CDR3 is CASSEASRYEQYV. The CDR3 DNA sequence: TGTGCCAGCAGTGAAGCGTCACGATACGAGCAGTACGTC.